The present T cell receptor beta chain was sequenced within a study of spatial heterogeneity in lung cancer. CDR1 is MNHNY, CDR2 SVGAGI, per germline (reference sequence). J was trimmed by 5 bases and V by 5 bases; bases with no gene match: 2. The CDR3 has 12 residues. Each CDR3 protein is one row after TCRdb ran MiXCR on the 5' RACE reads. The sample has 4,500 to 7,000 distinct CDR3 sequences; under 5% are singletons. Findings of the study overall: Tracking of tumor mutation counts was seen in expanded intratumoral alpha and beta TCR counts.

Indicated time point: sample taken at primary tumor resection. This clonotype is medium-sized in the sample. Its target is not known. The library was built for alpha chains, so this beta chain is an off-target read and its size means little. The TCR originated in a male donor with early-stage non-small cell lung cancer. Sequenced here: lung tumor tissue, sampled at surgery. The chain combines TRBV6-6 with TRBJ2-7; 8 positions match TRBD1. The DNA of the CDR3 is TGTGCCAGCAGTCAGACAGGGGACGAGCAGTACTTC. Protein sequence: CASSQTGDEQYF.